This T cell receptor (beta chain) was observed in a study of response to subunit inactivated influenza vaccine. Germline trimming cut 9 bases from V and 1 base from J; bases unmatched to any gene: 9. CDR3 size: 15 residues. Germline V CDR1 and CDR2: MDHEN, SYDVKM. Comments on this clonotype: What it binds is unknown.

Study-wide findings and caveats: Authors suggested each seasonal influenza vaccination recruits few new T cells.

TCRdb processed the RT-PCR reads anew with MiXCR; each CDR3 protein has one entry. Of 600,000 to 700,000 distinct CDR3 sequences in the sample, 12% to 15% were seen once. The V call is TRBV28, the J call TRBJ2-7; 10 nucleotides agree with TRBD1. This sequence was found in a man aged 50-60 years who received an inactivated influenza vaccine. This specimen was PBMCs from blood, taken 14 to 15 days before vaccination. The CDR3 DNA reads as TGTGCCAGTGAAACCGGGACAGGGGTGTCCTACGAGCAGTACTTC. It encodes CASETGTGVSYEQYF.